Described below is a single TCR beta chain sequence and its context. The antigen is not known. V lost 4 bases to trimming and J lost 2 bases, with 10 bases between them. CDR3 length: 14 residues. Germline-derived CDR1 and CDR2 are MNHEY and SMNVEV (reference sequence). All donors came from Russia, were Caucasian and healthy, and spanned ages about 6 to 100. This sample was taken from a study of blood T cells in healthy people across ages. In the study overall: Capture by template switching was about one barcoded beta molecule per two T cells.

Study-level findings and limits: For the donors, CMV status was unknown and possibly confounded expanded clonotype changes.

For the second PCR, which ran for 7 to 11 cycles, a sample-barcoded 5' primer and a J-beta primer mix were used. TCRdb recomputed calls from the 5' RACE reads with MiXCR, one row per CDR3 protein. The data contain some 880,000 distinct CDR3 sequences, around 36% of them singletons. V usage is TRBV27 and J usage is TRBJ2-3, with a tentative D call TRBD1 (5 bases). Sequencing used blood. The receptor was derived from a man aged 18 to 29 in good health. The CDR3 region is CASSYRGDTDTQYF. The CDR3 coding sequence is TGTGCCAGCAGTTATAGGGGCGACACAGATACGCAGTATTTT.